The clone carrying this TCR beta chain has only a few counts. As yet, its antigen is unknown. CDR1 and CDR2 (germline): LGHDT, YNNKEL (reference sequence). V was trimmed by 3 bases and J by 8 bases, leaving 11 bases between them. The length of the CDR3 is 12 residues. The record originates from a study of T-cell reconstitution after alpha-beta-depleted transplantation in children. Unique molecular identifiers were used in preparing the TCRbeta library. MiXCR was run by TCRdb on the PCR reads, yielding one entry per CDR3 protein. The sample lists fewer than 1 million distinct CDR3 sequences, roughly 15% seen once, with under 6% in the top ten. Study results and caveats: T-cell numbers and diversity, one year after transplant, stemmed largely from T cells that were newly produced.

This rearrangement joins TRBV3-1 to TRBJ2-7, with a weak D call TRBD1 (6 bases). The sample was PBMCs, mostly from graft donor cells, taken 360 days after TCRalphabeta/CD19-depleted stem cell transplant. This clonotype originated in a male patient younger than 18 who had a stem cell transplant for acute lymphoblastic leukemia, so the T cells may come from the graft donor. In DNA, the CDR3 is TGTGCCAGCAGCCAGGACAGTCCCCAGCAGTACTTC. Protein product: CASSQDSPQQYF.